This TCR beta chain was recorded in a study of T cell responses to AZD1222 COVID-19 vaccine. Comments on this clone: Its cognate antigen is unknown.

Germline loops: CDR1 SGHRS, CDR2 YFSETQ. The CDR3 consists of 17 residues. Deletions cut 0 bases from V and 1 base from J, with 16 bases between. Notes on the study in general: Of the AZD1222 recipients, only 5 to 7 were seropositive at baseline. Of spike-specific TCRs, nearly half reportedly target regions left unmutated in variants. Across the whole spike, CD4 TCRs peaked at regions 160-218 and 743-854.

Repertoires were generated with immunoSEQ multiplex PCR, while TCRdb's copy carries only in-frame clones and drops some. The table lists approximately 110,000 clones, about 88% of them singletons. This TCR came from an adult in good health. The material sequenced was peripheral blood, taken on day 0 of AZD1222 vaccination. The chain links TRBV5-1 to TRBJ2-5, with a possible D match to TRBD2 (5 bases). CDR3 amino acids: CASSLAGPSGTQETQYF. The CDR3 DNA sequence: TGCGCCAGCAGCTTGGCAGGCCCCTCGGGAACCCAAGAGACCCAGTACTTC.